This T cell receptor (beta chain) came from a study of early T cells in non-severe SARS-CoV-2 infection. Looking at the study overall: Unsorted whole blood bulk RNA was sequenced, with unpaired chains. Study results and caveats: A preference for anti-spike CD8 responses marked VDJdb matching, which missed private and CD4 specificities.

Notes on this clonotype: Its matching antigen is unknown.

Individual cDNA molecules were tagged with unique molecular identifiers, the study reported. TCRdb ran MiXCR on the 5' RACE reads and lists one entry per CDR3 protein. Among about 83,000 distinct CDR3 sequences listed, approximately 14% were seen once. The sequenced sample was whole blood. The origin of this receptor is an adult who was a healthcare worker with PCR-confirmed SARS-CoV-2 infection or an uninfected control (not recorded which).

CDR3 sequence: CSALRRTTGSSEQYF. In nucleotides, the CDR3 is TGCAGCGCCCTGAGGAGGACAACGGGGAGTAGCGAGCAGTACTTC. The gene calls are TRBV29-1 and TRBJ2-7; D is possibly TRBD1 or TRBD2 (5 bases each). In germline, CDR1 is SQVTM, CDR2 ANQGSEA. The CDR3 is 15 amino acids. V was shortened by 7 bases and J by 6 bases, with 25 bases between the two germline ends.